This T cell receptor beta chain was sequenced during a study of blood T cell repertoires in COVID-19. About the research overall: Donors in the United States, Italy and Spain gave samples during acute or convalescent COVID-19.

V shed 3 bases, J shed 3 bases, and the junction held 7 bases outside the gene matches. Germline loops: CDR1 ENHRY, CDR2 SYGVKD. CDR3 length: 16 amino acids. Generated by immunoSEQ multiplex PCR, the TCRdb table keeps only in-frame clones and is missing some. The table includes about 270,000 clones, around four fifths detected once. The chain recombines TRBV10-3 with TRBJ2-1; TRBD2 aligns across 8 bases. This receptor was taken from a woman aged 50 to 60 with active or convalescent COVID-19. Sequencing was carried out using peripheral blood. Here the CDR3 DNA reads TGTGCCATCAGTGACTCTAGCGGGCGACGCTACAATGAGCAGTTCTTC. Translation gives CAISDSSGRRYNEQFF.